The rows below give T cell receptor beta chains drawn from one sample of a study of T cell repertoires in cytomegalovirus infection. TCRdb used MiXCR to reprocess the reads, holding one entry per CDR3 protein. Among around 310,000 distinct CDR3 sequences listed, about 17% were seen once. Material: PBMCs. The receptors stem from a human donor in good health (CMV status not recorded). Some clones in this sample may be carry-over from other donors' samples. The CDR3 runs from the conserved cysteine through the conserved F or W. A D gene is named only where the DNA matches it firmly. Only part of the rows carry a size: once, few, many, or a class if the clone is expanded.

>NA|TRBV18|few|TRBJ2-7
TGTGCCAGCTCACCTATCCCGGGGCCCCACGAGCAGTACTTC
CASSPIPGPHEQYF
>TRBD1|TRBV2|NA|TRBJ2-2
TGTGCCAGCATCACCGGGACAGCCAACACCGGGGAGCTGTTTTTT
CASITGTANTGELFF
>TRBD1|TRBV7-8|few|TRBJ1-1
TGTGCCAGCAGCGCATGGGACAGACCGAACACTGAAGCTTTCTTT
CASSAWDRPNTEAFF
>TRBD1|TRBV28|NA|TRBJ2-5
TGTGCCAGCAGCATGACAGGGGGCTTGGAGACCCAGTACTTC
CASSMTGGLETQYF
>TRBD1|TRBV7-9|NA|TRBJ1-6
TGTGCCAGCAGCGGTAACAGGGGGCTATCGAATTCACCCCTCCACTTT
CASSGNRGLSNSPLHF
>NA|TRBV12-3/TRBV12-4|few|TRBJ1-6
TGTGCCAGCAGATTGGGGGGCCCCAATAATTCACCCCTCCACTTT
CASRLGGPNNSPLHF
>TRBD2|TRBV6-5|many|TRBJ2-1
TGTGCCAGCAGTTACTCGATAGGGCTAGCGGGGGGTAGGTCCTACAATGAGCAGTTCTTC
CASSYSIGLAGGRSYNEQFF
>NA|TRBV18|few|TRBJ1-1
TGTGCCAGCTCACCGTACATCGATGGGAACACTGAAGCTTTCTTT
CASSPYIDGNTEAFF
>NA|TRBV20-1|NA|TRBJ2-3
TGCAGTGCTACACCAATAACCCCTGTCACAGATACGCAGTATTTT
CSATPITPVTDTQYF
>TRBD2|TRBV20-1|NA|TRBJ2-1
TGCAGTGCTAGAGATCTAGGTTTTGGGACTAGCGGGTCTGAGCAGTTCTTC
CSARDLGFGTSGSEQFF
>TRBD2|TRBV18|few|TRBJ2-5
TGTGCCAGCTCACCTGGAGCTAGCGGGGGGTCCCAAGAGACCCAGTACTTC
CASSPGASGGSQETQYF
>NA|TRBV7-9|few|TRBJ2-3
TGTGCCAGCAGCTTATTTTCGGGATCTAGCACAGATACGCAGTATTTT
CASSLFSGSSTDTQYF
>TRBD1|TRBV7-2|many|TRBJ1-4
TGTGCCAGCAGCGGGGGGCAGGGGGACTTGGCAACTAATGAAAAACTGTTTTTT
CASSGGQGDLATNEKLFF
>NA|TRBV28|few|TRBJ1-2
TGTGCCAGCAGCGGAAGTGGGGCTGGCATCGGGAACTATGGCTACACCTTC
CASSGSGAGIGNYGYTF
>NA|TRBV6-1|many|TRBJ1-5
TGTGCCAGCAGGAGCCTTGGCAATCAGCCCCAGCATTTT
CASRSLGNQPQHF
>TRBD2|TRBV7-2|many|TRBJ2-7
TGTGCCAGCAGCTTAGCGGGACTAGCGGCGACCGAGCAGTACTTC
CASSLAGLAATEQYF
>NA|TRBV7-2|few|TRBJ1-4
TGTGCCAGCAGCCGGACTGAAAATGAAAAACTGTTTTTT
CASSRTENEKLFF